Sequencing of this T cell receptor (beta chain) was carried out in a study of blood T cell repertoires in COVID-19. The wider study: The analysed material was cDNA or gDNA that came from T cells, B-cell-depleted T cells, or PBMCs.

Individuals aged 18 to 89 years were recruited from 24 US areas. Authors' processing steps: Reference gene primers were amplified, and this amplification served to estimate nucleated cell counts. Assay: immunoSEQ multiplex PCR; the TCRdb copy retains only in-frame clones and omits some. The V and J calls and clone size come from that table; D and trimming were worked out from the DNA. The sample has under 300,000 clones; about 80% are singletons. The CDR3 totals 13 residues. Trimming removed 10 bases from V and 4 bases from J; junction bases left unmatched: 6. The sequence was collected from a man in his forties or fifties who had recovered from COVID-19. Sequencing was performed on PBMCs or T cells enriched from blood (not recorded which). The V call is TRBV12-3 or TRBV12-4, the J call TRBJ2-1; TRBD2 matches 8 bases. The CDR3 loop is CATNGRGYNEQFF. DNA of the CDR3: TGTGCCACCAACGGGAGGGGGTACAATGAGCAGTTCTTC.